The clone carrying this TCR beta chain is a singleton in its sample. Its antigen is still unknown. The sample comes from a study of shared clonotypes between healthy human individuals. Study information: For every donor, three CD4 naive, three CD4 memory, two CD8 naive and one CD8 memory plates were used.

Germline CDR1 SGHNT, CDR2 YYREEE (reference sequence). V shed 4 bases, J shed 4 bases, and the junction held 6 bases outside the gene matches. The CDR3 extends over 15 amino acids. Authors' analysis steps: With immunoSEQ giving junction-only sequences and no quality scores, filtering differed. Here immunoSEQ multiplex PCR was the method, and the copy in TCRdb shows in-frame clones only, minus some. V, J and clone size are taken as reported in that table, and D and trimming were inferred from the DNA itself. The data show roughly 550,000 clones, 95% to 96% seen once. Naive CD8 cells lacked CD45RO and underwent positive selection for CCR7, leaving out terminally differentiated effector memory CD45RA+ cells. Overall study findings and caveats: Several donors had around 5.2% of their naive CD4 clonotypes in common. Naive subsets tended to show greater estimated richness than memory subsets.

Sequenced: naive CD8+ T cells sorted from blood. This clonotype was sampled from a woman under 40 in good health. The chain carries TRBV5-4 and TRBJ1-2, with 11 bases that match TRBD1. DNA of the CDR3: TGTGCCAGCAGCGAAAGGACAGGGGGCGGCTATGGCTACACCTTC. This encodes CASSERTGGGYGYTF. The whole variable domain, remainder taken from reference TRBV5-4 and TRBJ1-2, is ETGVTQSPTHLIKTRGQQVTLRCSSQSGHNTVSWYQQALGQGPQFIFQYYREEENGRGNFPPRFSGLQFPNYSSELNVNALELDDSALYLCASSERTGGGYGYTFGSGTRLTVV.